This section outlines one T cell receptor beta chain sequence together with its context. Its antigen is as yet unknown. Just one base apart from a much larger clone, this may be a read error. This entry is derived from a study of glioma-infiltrating T cells. Study conclusions and caveats: Above-expected tissue-blood divergence occurred in all gliomas, most in low-grade ones.

This CDR3 has 18 residues. CDR1 and CDR2 (germline): MNHEY, SMNVEV (reference sequence). V lost 0 bases to trimming and J lost 5 bases; unmatched junction nucleotides: 12. Amplification of TCR alpha and beta CDR3 regions from RNA used iRepertoire nested multiplex PCR. One entry per CDR3 protein, called by TCRdb with MiXCR from the multiplex PCR reads. The sample shows approximately 20,000 distinct CDR3 sequences, roughly 25% of them seen only once. This clonotype originated in a human donor with low-grade glioma or glioblastoma, undergoing nonglioma brain surgery, or in good health (not recorded which). Sequenced: glioma tissue, nonneoplastic brain tissue, or PBMCs (not recorded which). This chain uses TRBV27 with TRBJ2-3; 9 nucleotides match TRBD2. The CDR3 sequence: CASSLSYRGGAGGDTQYF. In nucleotides, the CDR3 is TGTGCCAGCAGTTTATCATACCGCGGGGGGGCGGGTGGAGATACGCAGTATTTT.